What follows are 17 T cell receptor beta chains derived from one specimen sequenced in a study of monozygotic twins with inflammatory bowel disease. With the 5' RACE reads reprocessed, TCRdb shows one record per CDR3 protein and no DNA. The sample has tens of thousands of distinct CDR3 sequences. Sequencing was carried out using blood. Receptor source: a human donor with ulcerative colitis or Crohn's disease, or a healthy co-twin of an affected twin (not recorded which).

The V and J genes are TRBV5-1 and TRBJ2-5; TCRdb gives TRBD2 as the D gene, but with no DNA this cannot be confirmed. This CDR3 has 15 amino acids. Germline V CDR1 and CDR2: SGHRS, YFSETQ. This CDR3 is CASSSLGGGAATQYF.

The chain uses TRBV28 and TRBJ1-4; lacking DNA, the TRBD1 call made by TCRdb goes unchecked. The V gene's germline CDR1 is MDHEN and CDR2 SYDVKM. This CDR3 has 14 amino acids. The CDR3 spells CASSWDRGREKLFF.

The chain links TRBV7-3 to TRBJ2-4; checking the TCRdb D call of TRBD1 is not possible without DNA. CDR3 size: 13 residues. The germline V gene has CDR1 SGHTA and CDR2 FQGTGA. The CDR3 loop is CASSLDSQNIQYF.

The V call is TRBV12-3 or TRBV12-4, the J call TRBJ1-1. The CDR3 is 15 residues long. CDR3 residues: CASSLRYREGAEAFF.

This clonotype is classed as medium-sized by frequency. The chain combines TRBV12-3 or TRBV12-4 with TRBJ2-3. CDR3 size: 15 residues. CDR3 residues: CASSFRRLIVDTQYF.

The V and J genes are TRBV19 and TRBJ1-5. The germline V gene encodes CDR1 LNHDA and CDR2 SQIVND (reference sequence). The CDR3 is made up of 17 amino acids. Here the CDR3 reads CASSIYAGGSSNQPQHF.

The chain couples TRBV20-1 to TRBJ2-1; TCRdb reports TRBD1, a call that lacks DNA to check it against. CDR1 is DFQATT, CDR2 SNEGSKA, per germline (reference sequence). CDR3 length equals 14 residues. The CDR3 spells CSAWGLGRGNEQFF.

This CDR3 is CASSPGRVNEKLFF. The rearrangement links TRBV5-1 to TRBJ1-4; checking the TCRdb D call of TRBD1 is not possible without DNA. The germline V gene has CDR1 SGHRS and CDR2 YFSETQ. This CDR3 is built from 14 residues.

The J gene is TRBJ2-7, the V gene TRBV3-1; TCRdb proposes TRBD1, but this gene call is untestable without DNA. Germline V gene data show CDR1 as LGHDT and CDR2 as YNNKEL (reference sequence). This CDR3 is 13 amino acids long. CDR3 residues: CASSPDRGFEQYF.

The genes are TRBV20-1 and TRBJ1-4; the TCRdb D gene call, TRBD1, has no DNA to confirm it. CDR1 is DFQATT, CDR2 SNEGSKA, per germline (reference sequence). The CDR3 covers 13 residues. The CDR3: CSATGHQEEKLFF.

V gene TRBV18 combines with J gene TRBJ1-5; TCRdb calls TRBD1, which cannot be checked without DNA. This CDR3 is 15 amino acids long. Germline loops: CDR1 KGHSH, CDR2 LQKENI. Here the CDR3 reads CASSPEGASNQPQHF.

The chain has TRBV20-1 and TRBJ1-5; TCRdb's D call of TRBD1 is untestable without DNA. Germline V lookup: CDR1 DFQATT, CDR2 SNEGSKA (reference sequence). The CDR3 runs 15 residues. The CDR3: CSARPREPWDQPQHF.

The chain is built from TRBV29-1 and TRBJ1-2. In germline, CDR1 is SQVTM, CDR2 ANQGSEA. The CDR3 covers 13 residues. The CDR3: CSVGPPGRDGYTF. Variable domain in full (rest from reference TRBV29-1 and TRBJ1-2): SAVISQKPSRDICQRGTSLTIQCQVDSQVTMMFWYRQQPGQSLTLIATANQGSEATYESGFVIDKFPISRPNLTFSTLTVSNMSPEDSSIYLCSVGPPGRDGYTFGSGTRLTVV.

The chain has TRBV6-1 and TRBJ2-2; TCRdb's assignment of TRBD1 cannot be checked, as there is no DNA. CDR3 length equals 15 residues. The germline gives CDR1 MNHNS, CDR2 SASEGT. The CDR3 loop reads CASRRFEQGAGELFF.

The chain joins TRBV6-2 or TRBV6-3 to TRBJ2-3; there is no DNA to check the TCRdb D call of TRBD2. There are 15 residues in the CDR3. Germline CDR1 is MNHEY and CDR2 is SVGEGT. This chain's CDR3 is CASRLSGGSTDTQYF.

The V call is TRBV19, the J call TRBJ1-6; checking the TCRdb D call of TRBD1 is not possible without DNA. CDR1 and CDR2 from the germline V gene are LNHDA and SQIVND (reference sequence). There are 13 residues in the CDR3. The CDR3 loop is CASSQDKRSPLHF. The full variable domain, in which reference TRBV19 and TRBJ1-6 provide the parts outside the CDR3, is DGGITQSPKYLFRKEGQNVTLSCEQNLNHDAMYWYRQDPGQGLRLIYYSQIVNDFQKGDIAEGYSVSREKKESFPLTVTSAQKNPTAFYLCASSQDKRSPLHFGNGTRLTVT.

The chain uses TRBV7-2 and TRBJ2-5; with no DNA, the TCRdb D assignment of TRBD1 cannot be verified. The CDR3 length is 16 residues. Germline CDR1 reads SGHTA; CDR2 reads FQGNSA. The CDR3 loop reads CASSLAMTGAIRTQYF.